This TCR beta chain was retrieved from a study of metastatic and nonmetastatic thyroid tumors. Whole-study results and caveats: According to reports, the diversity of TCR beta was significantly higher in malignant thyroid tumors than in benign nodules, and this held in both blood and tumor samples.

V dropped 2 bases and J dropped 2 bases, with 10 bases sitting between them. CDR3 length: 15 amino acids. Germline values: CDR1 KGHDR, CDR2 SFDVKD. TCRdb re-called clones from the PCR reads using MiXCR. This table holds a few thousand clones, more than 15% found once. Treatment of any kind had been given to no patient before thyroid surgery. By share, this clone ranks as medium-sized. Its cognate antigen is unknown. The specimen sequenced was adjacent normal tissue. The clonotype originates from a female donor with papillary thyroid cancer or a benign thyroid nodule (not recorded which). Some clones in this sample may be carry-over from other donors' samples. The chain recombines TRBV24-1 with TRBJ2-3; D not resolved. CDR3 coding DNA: TGTGCCACCAGTGATTACCGGAGTTACACAGATACGCAGTATTTT. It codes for CATSDYRSYTDTQYF.